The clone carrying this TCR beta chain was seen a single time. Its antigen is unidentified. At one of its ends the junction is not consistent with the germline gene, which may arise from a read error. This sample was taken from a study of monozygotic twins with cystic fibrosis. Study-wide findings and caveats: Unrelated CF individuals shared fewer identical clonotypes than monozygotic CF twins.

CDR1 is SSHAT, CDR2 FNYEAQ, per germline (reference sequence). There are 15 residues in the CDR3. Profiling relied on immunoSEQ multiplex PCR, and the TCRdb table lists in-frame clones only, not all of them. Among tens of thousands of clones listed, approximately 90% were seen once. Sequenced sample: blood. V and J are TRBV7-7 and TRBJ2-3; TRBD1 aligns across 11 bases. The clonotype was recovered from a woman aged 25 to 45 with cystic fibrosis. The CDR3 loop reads CASSPGTGGIDTQYF. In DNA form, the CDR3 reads TGTGCTAGCAGCCCCGGGACAGGGGGAATAGATACGCAGTATTTT.